Each of the 24 T cell receptor beta chains below was sequenced from the same sample in a study of cytomegalovirus exposure and HLA in healthy donors. The study ran its PCR with 60 Vbeta and 13 Jbeta primers. Measured with immunoSEQ multiplex PCR; TCRdb has only the in-frame clones, and not every one. Here the sample spans roughly 180,000 clones, approximately 9.5% being singletons. The source material was PBMCs. The receptors were sampled from a woman aged 25-40 years in good health and CMV-seropositive.

This clone was seen only a few times. This chain joins TRBV6-5 and TRBJ2-7, with TRBD1 as a possible D gene (6 bases). V shed 5 bases and J shed 2 bases, with 13 bases lying between them. Germline values: CDR1 MNHEY, CDR2 SVGAGI. The CDR3 length is 14 residues. CDR3 in amino acids: CASSPSGHTYEQYF. CDR3 DNA sequence: TGTGCCAGCAGTCCCTCGGGACACACCTACGAGCAGTACTTC.

This clone was detected a few times. The V gene is TRBV7-9, the J gene TRBJ2-2; D remains ambiguous. The CDR3 consists of 15 residues. Per germline, CDR1 SEHNR and CDR2 FQNEAQ (reference sequence). The ends were cut back, 2 bases at V and 1 base at J, with 8 bases in the middle. CDR3 sequence: CASSLKDMNTGELFF. CDR3 in DNA: TGTGCCAGCAGCTTAAAAGACATGAACACCGGGGAGCTGTTTTTT.

This clone has only a few counts. The chain combines TRBV9 with TRBJ2-3; D might be TRBD2 (7 bases). V was cut by 4 bases and J by 5 bases, with 20 bases left in between. Germline CDR1 is SGDLS and CDR2 is YYNGEE. This CDR3 is built from 16 residues. The chain's CDR3 is CASSPGGGGLGDTQYF. The CDR3 nucleotides read TGTGCCAGCAGCCCGGGGGGTGGGGGGCTGGGAGATACGCAGTATTTT.

The genes are TRBV6-1 and TRBJ1-2; TRBD1 is a possible D gene (6 bases). Germline values: CDR1 MNHNS, CDR2 SASEGT. V dropped 4 bases and J dropped 4 bases, with 19 bases sitting between them. This CDR3 is built from 16 residues. CDR3 amino acids: CASSVPRLTGSYGYTF. In nucleotides, the CDR3 is TGTGCCAGCAGTGTCCCGCGACTGACAGGCAGCTATGGCTACACCTTC.

This clone came up a few times. The chain employs TRBV20-1 and TRBJ2-5, with D tentatively TRBD2 (6 bases). Germline CDR1 and CDR2: DFQATT and SNEGSKA (reference sequence). The CDR3 runs 11 residues. The CDR3, as DNA: TGCAGCCAAGCTGCGGGAAAGACCCAGTACTTC. Protein sequence: CSQAAGKTQYF.

V usage is TRBV5-3 and J usage is TRBJ2-7, with 10 bases aligning to TRBD1. TRBV5-3 is an open reading frame whose function is uncertain. CDR3 length: 15 amino acids. The trim removed 5 bases at V and 1 base at J, leaving 6 bases unmatched. The CDR3 DNA reads TGTGCCAGAAGTCCAGACAGGGGGCGTTCCTACGAGCAGTACTTC. Amino acids: CARSPDRGRSYEQYF.

The J gene is TRBJ2-1, the V gene TRBV10-2; D possibly corresponds to TRBD1 (6 bases). The CDR3 extends over 16 amino acids. CDR1 is WSHSY and CDR2 is SAAADI in the germline V gene. Deletions cut 5 bases from V and 4 bases from J, with 18 bases between. The CDR3 sequence is CASSHSGVGSYNEQFF. CDR3 in DNA: TGCGCCAGCAGTCACTCAGGGGTTGGGTCTTACAATGAGCAGTTCTTC.

This clone was picked up a small number of times. Additional DNA sequences in this sample encode the identical CDR3. This rearrangement joins TRBV7-9 to TRBJ2-3; 10 bases are shared with TRBD2. The CDR3 loop spans 18 amino acids. CDR1 and CDR2 (germline): SEHNR, FQNEAQ (reference sequence). The ends lost 5 bases at V and 1 base at J; junction bases unmatched: 12. Here the CDR3 DNA reads TGTGCCAGCAGCCTGGGGCTAGCGGGAGCTCCTGGCACAGATACGCAGTATTTT. Encoded protein: CASSLGLAGAPGTDTQYF.

The V and J genes are TRBV4-1 and TRBJ2-1; 13 nucleotides agree with TRBD2. V lost 3 bases and J lost 1; bases outside the gene matches: 12. CDR1 and CDR2 (germline): MGHRA, YSYEKL. The CDR3 covers 20 residues. CDR3 amino acids: CASSQILAGGPSGSYNEQFF. As DNA, the CDR3 is TGCGCCAGCAGCCAGATACTAGCGGGAGGGCCTTCAGGGTCCTACAATGAGCAGTTCTTC.

CDR3 bases: TGCGCCAGCAGCTACCGGACAGGGGAGAGTGGCTACACCTTC. This gives the protein CASSYRTGESGYTF. This sequence joins TRBV5-1 and TRBJ1-2; 9 nucleotides agree with TRBD1. The CDR3 length is 14 residues. J was trimmed by 7 bases and V by 3 bases; bases with no gene match: 7. Germline lookup yields CDR1 SGHRS and CDR2 YFSETQ. The entire variable domain, with the rest obtained from reference TRBV5-1 and TRBJ1-2, is as follows: KAGVTQTPRYLIKTRGQQVTLSCSPISGHRSVSWYQQTPGQGLQFLFEYFSETQRNKGNFPGRFSGRQFSNSRSEMNVSTLELGDSALYLCASSYRTGESGYTFGSGTRLTVV.

This clone was observed a handful of times. The J gene is TRBJ2-5, the V gene TRBV29-1; 7 nucleotides align to TRBD1. CDR1 and CDR2 from the germline V gene are SQVTM and ANQGSEA. Germline trimming cut 1 base from V and 1 base from J; bases unmatched to any gene: 6. CDR3 length: 15 amino acids. CDR3 coding DNA: TGCAGCGTTGAAGGGGACAGACTCTTCCAAGAGACCCAGTACTTC. Its translation is CSVEGDRLFQETQYF.

The J gene is TRBJ2-2, the V gene TRBV27; D not certain. From germline, CDR1 is MNHEY and CDR2 SMNVEV (reference sequence). The CDR3 consists of 14 residues. V gave up 1 base and J gave up 3 bases, with 6 bases separating them. This CDR3 is CASSLYGHTGELFF. CDR3 nucleotide sequence: TGTGCCAGCAGTTTATACGGTCACACCGGGGAGCTGTTTTTT.

This clone has a handful of counts. The V and J genes are TRBV13 and TRBJ2-1; 7 bases align to TRBD2. Trimming cost V 7 bases and J 4 bases; bases outside gene matches: 10. This CDR3 is 15 amino acids long. CDR1 is PRHDT and CDR2 is FYEKMQ in the germline V gene (reference sequence). This chain's CDR3 is CASTPGGELYNEQFF. The CDR3 DNA reads as TGTGCCAGCACCCCTGGGGGGGAACTATACAATGAGCAGTTCTTC.

This clone has more than one count but fewer than ten. The chain couples TRBV5-1 to TRBJ2-7, with D perhaps TRBD1 (6 bases). The CDR3 has 19 amino acids. V was shortened by 0 bases and J by 2 bases, with 24 bases between the two germline ends. The V gene's germline CDR1 is SGHRS and CDR2 YFSETQ. The CDR3 sequence is CASSLGPGVPSFSTYEQYF. CDR3 nucleotide sequence: TGCGCCAGCAGCTTGGGTCCAGGGGTGCCCTCATTCTCCACCTACGAGCAGTACTTC.

The rearrangement links TRBV9 to TRBJ2-3, with D possibly being TRBD1 (6 bases). The CDR3 totals 14 residues. The germline gives CDR1 SGDLS, CDR2 YYNGEE. Trimming left V 6 bases short and J 5 bases short, with 16 bases between. The CDR3 nucleotides are TGTGCCAGCACCCCCTCTTCAGGGGTAGATACGCAGTATTTT. Translating gives CASTPSSGVDTQYF.

This clone occurred a few times. CDR3 coding DNA: TGTGCCAGCAGCCCCAATACAGGGGCCCTCGAGCAGTACTTC. It codes for CASSPNTGALEQYF. The J gene is TRBJ2-7, the V gene TRBV7-9; the match to TRBD1 covers 7 bases. V shed 5 bases, J shed 6 bases, and the junction held 10 bases outside the gene matches. Germline V gene sequence: CDR1 SEHNR, CDR2 FQNEAQ (reference sequence). This CDR3 spans 14 amino acids.

This clone was counted a few times. The chain employs TRBV19 and TRBJ2-1; D gene unclear. CDR1 is LNHDA and CDR2 is SQIVND in the germline V gene (reference sequence). The CDR3 runs to 16 residues. Trimming stripped 1 base from V and 0 bases from J, with 10 bases between. The CDR3 DNA reads as TGTGCCAGTAGTATAGTCCCGCGCGGCTCCTACAATGAGCAGTTCTTC. It is translated as CASSIVPRGSYNEQFF.

The genes are TRBV2 and TRBJ1-5; 7 bases align to TRBD1. The CDR3 is 13 residues long. J lost 8 bases, V lost 6 bases, and 7 bases had no gene match. CDR1 and CDR2 (germline): SNHLY, FYNNEI. This chain's CDR3 is CASRRQGLEPQHF. The CDR3 DNA follows: TGTGCCAGCAGGCGACAGGGTTTGGAGCCCCAGCATTTT.

The chain joins TRBV18 to TRBJ1-2; D unresolved. Per the germline V gene, CDR1 is KGHSH and CDR2 is LQKENI. The CDR3 has 14 residues. V was shortened by 0 bases and J by 8 bases, with 13 bases between the two germline ends. Written as DNA, the CDR3 is TGTGCCAGCTCACCACCGTGGGCCCCAGAAGGCTACACCTTC. As protein: CASSPPWAPEGYTF.

The V call is TRBV7-9, the J call TRBJ1-1; D is unclear. This CDR3 has 13 residues. Germline CDR1 SEHNR, CDR2 FQNEAQ (reference sequence). Between the trimmed V and J ends, which lost 3 bases and 1 base, there was a span of 6 bases. The CDR3 loop is CASSFGENTEAFF. The CDR3, as DNA: TGTGCCAGCAGCTTCGGGGAGAACACTGAAGCTTTCTTT. Looking up the rest from reference TRBV7-9 and TRBJ1-1 gives the full variable domain: DTGVSQNPRHKITKRGQNVTFRCDPISEHNRLYWYRQTLGQGPEFLTYFQNEAQLEKSRLLSDRFSAERPKGSFSTLEIQRTEQGDSAMYLCASSFGENTEAFFGQGTRLTVV.

In its sample, this clone was seen a few times. The chain recombines TRBV7-2 with TRBJ2-7; 9 nucleotides line up with TRBD1. Germline CDR1 and CDR2: SGHTA and FQGNSA. The CDR3 is made up of 14 amino acids. Losses at the gene ends were 0 bases for V and 3 bases for J; bases not matched to a gene: 0. This chain's CDR3 is CASSLAGQGYEQYF. For the CDR3, the DNA is TGTGCCAGCAGCTTAGCGGGACAGGGCTACGAGCAGTACTTC. Full variable domain (outside the CDR3, taken from reference TRBV7-2 and TRBJ2-7): GAGVSQSPSNKVTEKGKDVELRCDPISGHTALYWYRQSLGQGLEFLIYFQGNSAPDKSGLPSDRFSAERTGGSVSTLTIQRTQQEDSAVYLCASSLAGQGYEQYFGPGTRLTVT.

This rearrangement joins TRBV5-1 to TRBJ2-1; 9 bases line up with TRBD1. Germline values: CDR1 SGHRS, CDR2 YFSETQ. This CDR3 comprises 16 residues. J lost 0 bases, V lost 4 bases, and 5 bases had no gene match. The CDR3 here is CASSPTGGVSYNEQFF. DNA for the CDR3: TGCGCCAGCAGCCCAACAGGGGGCGTCTCCTACAATGAGCAGTTCTTC.

The chain carries TRBV11-1 and TRBJ2-1; D might be TRBD2 (6 bases). V was clipped by 3 bases and J by 0 bases, with 12 bases between them. The CDR3 is 16 amino acids. CDR1 and CDR2 (germline): SGHAT, FQDESV (reference sequence). CDR3 nucleotide sequence: TGTGCCAGCAGCTTGAGGGACTGGAGCTCCTACAATGAGCAGTTCTTC. Its translation: CASSLRDWSSYNEQFF.

The J gene is TRBJ2-7, the V gene TRBV5-1; the match to TRBD2 covers 11 bases. With V trimmed by 0 bases and J by 2 bases, 10 bases remained unmatched. CDR1 and CDR2 from the germline V gene are SGHRS and YFSETQ. This CDR3 contains 18 residues. CDR3: CASSLGLPTSGVTYEQYF. The CDR3 nucleotides are TGCGCCAGCAGCTTGGGCCTTCCGACTAGCGGGGTAACCTACGAGCAGTACTTC.